The rows below give T cell receptor beta chains drawn from one sample of a study of spatial heterogeneity in lung cancer. TCRdb itself ran the 5' RACE reads through MiXCR, one entry per CDR3 protein. Among about 47,000 distinct CDR3 sequences listed, around 6.7% were seen once. This specimen consisted of PBMCs, obtained at follow-up. The receptor set was obtained from a female donor with early-stage non-small cell lung cancer. Each CDR3 is given with its conserved first and last residue. Each record gives: D gene, V gene, J gene, clone size, CDR3 protein, CDR3 DNA. The D gene is left open where the match is weak. Clone size, where shown, is once, few, many, or a class for clones that have expanded.

TRBD1	TRBV4-1	TRBJ1-2	few	CASSSTGGRSRYTF	TGCGCCAGCAGCTCCACAGGGGGCAGATCTCGCTACACCTTC
NA	TRBV6-1	TRBJ2-6	few	CASTPMGPSGANVLTF	TGTGCCAGCACCCCCATGGGACCCTCTGGGGCCAACGTCCTGACTTTC
NA	TRBV4-1	TRBJ1-1	NA	CASSQEGKVFTTEAFF	TGCGCCAGCAGCCAAGAGGGAAAGGTTTTTACCACTGAAGCTTTCTTT
TRBD1	TRBV5-1	TRBJ1-2	many	CASSREGGAGYGYTF	TGCGCCAGCAGTCGGGAAGGGGGCGCCGGCTATGGCTACACCTTC
NA	TRBV20-1	TRBJ1-4	NA	CSAAGGLWEKLFF	TGCAGTGCGGCGGGGGGTCTTTGGGAAAAACTGTTTTTT
NA	TRBV7-8	TRBJ2-2	many	CASSPREGTGELFF	TGTGCCAGCAGCCCAAGGGAAGGCACCGGGGAGCTGTTTTTT
NA	TRBV12-3/TRBV12-4	TRBJ1-3	few	CASSPPTGISGNTIYF	TGTGCCAGCAGTCCGCCGACAGGTATCTCTGGAAACACCATATATTTT
TRBD2	TRBV2	TRBJ2-7	many	CASSGSGYPYEQYF	TGTGCCAGCAGTGGTAGCGGGTATCCCTACGAGCAGTACTTC
TRBD2	TRBV20-1	TRBJ2-3	many	CSATTSGGAGYTQYF	TGCAGTGCTACAACTAGCGGGGGGGCAGGATATACGCAGTATTTT
NA	TRBV28	TRBJ2-7	NA	CASNPTGRGVQYF	TGTGCCAGCAACCCGACGGGGCGAGGGGTGCAGTACTTC
NA	TRBV4-3	TRBJ2-1	many	CASSQDLWTQQNYNEQFF	TGCGCCAGCAGCCAAGATCTGTGGACTCAACAAAATTACAATGAGCAGTTCTTC
TRBD2	TRBV12-3/TRBV12-4	TRBJ2-2	few	CASSLIGLAVNTGELFF	TGTGCCAGCAGTTTAATCGGTCTAGCGGTTAACACCGGGGAGCTGTTTTTT
TRBD1	TRBV5-1	TRBJ1-5	NA	CASSLGTGGDQPQHF	TGCGCCAGCAGCTTGGGGACAGGGGGCGATCAGCCCCAGCATTTT
NA	TRBV20-1	TRBJ2-1	few	CSARDTSGRTGPNEQFF	TGCAGTGCTAGAGATACGAGCGGGCGGACAGGTCCCAATGAGCAGTTCTTC
NA	TRBV4-1	TRBJ1-6	NA	CASSQEPRLFGEAPLHF	TGCGCCAGCAGCCAAGAGCCCCGGCTGTTCGGAGAGGCACCCCTCCACTTT
NA	TRBV28	TRBJ2-5	many	CASSLYRFGETQYF	TGTGCCAGCAGTTTATATAGGTTCGGCGAGACCCAGTACTTC
NA	TRBV2	TRBJ1-4	few	CASSETRATNEKLFF	TGTGCCAGCAGTGAAACGAGGGCGACTAATGAAAAACTGTTTTTT
NA	TRBV5-4	TRBJ2-3	NA	CASSSTVDTQYF	TGTGCCAGCAGCTCGACAGTAGATACGCAGTATTTT
TRBD1	TRBV18	TRBJ1-6	NA	CASSPEGQGAPLHF	TGTGCCAGCTCACCGGAGGGACAGGGGGCTCCTCTCCACTTT
NA	TRBV6-5	TRBJ2-3	NA	CASSYLRVSTDTQYF	TGTGCCAGCAGTTACTTACGTGTAAGCACAGATACGCAGTATTTT
NA	TRBV28	TRBJ2-7	few	CAISSRPYEQYF	TGTGCGATCAGTTCCCGACCCTACGAGCAGTACTTC
NA	TRBV7-6	TRBJ1-6	NA	CASSLYPPVGGNSPLHF	TGTGCCAGCAGCTTATACCCCCCGGTCGGTGGGAATTCACCCCTCCACTTT
NA	TRBV5-4	TRBJ1-4	many	CASSPATNEKLFF	TGTGCCAGCAGCCCAGCAACTAATGAAAAACTGTTTTTT
NA	TRBV5-1	TRBJ2-3	many	CASSLSWGTRDTQYF	TGCGCCAGCAGCTTGTCTTGGGGGACCAGGGATACGCAGTATTTT
TRBD1	TRBV30	TRBJ2-7	many	CAWSLQGGRSFYEQYF	TGTGCCTGGAGTCTGCAAGGGGGCAGGTCCTTCTACGAGCAGTACTTC
TRBD2	TRBV2	TRBJ2-7	many	CASSSGLAASYEQYF	TGTGCCAGCAGTTCGGGACTAGCGGCTTCCTACGAGCAGTACTTC
NA	TRBV20-1	TRBJ1-4	many	CSASDSIATNEKLFF	TGCAGTGCTAGTGACTCTATTGCAACTAATGAAAAACTGTTTTTT
NA	TRBV7-9	TRBJ2-6	many	CASSLGSISGANVLTF	TGTGCCAGCAGCCTGGGCTCTATCTCTGGGGCCAACGTCCTGACTTTC
TRBD2	TRBV11-3	TRBJ2-1	many	CASRAGGPNNEQFF	TGTGCCAGCCGGGCGGGGGGGCCCAACAATGAGCAGTTCTTC
NA	TRBV5-1	TRBJ1-1	many	CASSLVPENTEAFF	TGCGCCAGCAGCTTGGTACCAGAGAACACTGAAGCTTTCTTT
NA	TRBV5-1	TRBJ2-3	NA	CASSSSRAGHMTDTQYF	TGCGCCAGCAGCTCCTCCAGGGCAGGGCATATGACAGATACGCAGTATTTT
NA	TRBV29-1	TRBJ2-5	NA	CSVVGWNRETQYF	TGCAGCGTTGTAGGCTGGAACCGAGAGACCCAGTACTTC
NA	TRBV5-1	TRBJ2-1	NA	CASSLVATAGNEQFF	TGCGCCAGCAGCTTGGTAGCAACAGCAGGCAATGAGCAGTTCTTC
TRBD1	TRBV28	TRBJ2-2	few	CAIDRVGTGELFF	TGTGCCATCGACAGGGTTGGTACCGGGGAGCTGTTTTTT
TRBD1	TRBV7-2	TRBJ2-2	NA	CASSLRTGNTGELFF	TGTGCCAGCAGCCTCCGGACAGGGAACACCGGGGAGCTGTTTTTT
NA	TRBV19	TRBJ1-4	many	CASSPWGEKLFF	TGTGCCAGTAGTCCTTGGGGTGAAAAACTGTTTTTT
NA	TRBV6-5	TRBJ1-5	few	CASSYRGNQPQHF	TGTGCCAGCAGTTACCGGGGAAATCAGCCCCAGCATTTT
NA	TRBV6-2/TRBV6-3	TRBJ1-2	few	CASSAPRVDNYGYTF	TGTGCCAGCAGCGCTCCCCGGGTGGACAACTATGGCTACACCTTC
NA	TRBV6-2/TRBV6-3	TRBJ1-1	few	CASSAPVGVGGTEAFF	TGTGCCAGCAGCGCCCCGGTCGGGGTAGGGGGCACTGAAGCTTTCTTT
TRBD2	TRBV6-2/TRBV6-3	TRBJ2-5	NA	CASSQGGLARKTQYF	TGTGCCAGCAGCCAAGGGGGACTAGCGAGGAAGACCCAGTACTTC
TRBD1	TRBV7-9	TRBJ2-7	NA	CASSLKGGGYEQYF	TGTGCCAGCAGCTTAAAAGGGGGCGGCTACGAGCAGTACTTC
NA	TRBV28	TRBJ1-1	many	CASSLPERRESEAFF	TGTGCCAGCAGTTTGCCCGAGAGGAGAGAGAGTGAAGCTTTCTTT
NA	TRBV5-5	TRBJ2-3	many	CASSLETNWASTDTQYF	TGTGCCAGCAGCTTGGAGACCAACTGGGCTAGCACAGATACGCAGTATTTC
NA	TRBV24-1	TRBJ2-3	few	CATSDPRGPGDTQYF	TGTGCCACCAGTGATCCCCGCGGGCCGGGAGATACGCAGTATTTT
NA	TRBV20-1	TRBJ1-5	NA	CSARTRGSVSNQPQHF	TGCAGTGCCCGGACCAGGGGTTCGGTTAGCAATCAGCCCCAGCATTTT
NA	TRBV28	TRBJ1-2	few	CASNPSDLYGYTF	TGTGCCAGCAACCCCTCAGACCTCTATGGCTACACCTTC
NA	TRBV5-4	TRBJ2-2	NA	CASSLKDSGRSGELFF	TGTGCCAGCAGCCTAAAGGACTCGGGTCGCTCCGGGGAGCTGTTTTTT
TRBD1	TRBV20-1	TRBJ1-5	NA	CSATRGQGNQPQHF	TGCAGTGCTACGAGGGGGCAGGGCAATCAGCCCCAGCATTTT